This passage covers 2 T cell receptor beta chains from one sample sequenced in a study of T cell responses to AZD1222 COVID-19 vaccine. Clones were sequenced by immunoSEQ multiplex PCR, and TCRdb holds only the in-frame ones, with some missing. The data hold roughly 95,000 clones, with roughly 90% observed a single time. The specimen comprised peripheral blood, sampled on day 0 of AZD1222 vaccination. These receptors were taken from an adult in good health.

The J gene is TRBJ1-1, the V gene TRBV6-5, with a possible D match to TRBD1 (5 bases). Germline CDR1 and CDR2: MNHEY and SVGAGI. This CDR3 is built from 15 residues. The V gene lost 7 bases and the J gene lost 3 bases, with 18 bases spanning the gap. CDR3 in amino acids: CASKSRVVQDTEAFF. The CDR3 region has the DNA TGTGCCAGCAAATCCAGGGTTGTTCAGGACACTGAAGCTTTCTTT.

The sample holds one count of this clone. The V and J genes are TRBV3-1 (or the pseudogene TRBV3-2) and TRBJ2-2; D tentatively reads TRBD1 or TRBD2 (6 bases each). Germline V gene sequence: CDR1 LGHDT, CDR2 YNNKEL (reference sequence). This CDR3 spans 16 amino acids. Between the trimmed V and J ends, which lost 4 bases and 0 bases, there was a span of 12 bases. Written as DNA, the CDR3 is TGTGCCAGCAGCCTCGGGGGCGGTTCGAACACCGGGGAGCTGTTTTTT. This encodes CASSLGGGSNTGELFF.